The 27 T cell receptor beta chains below were found in one sample sequenced in a study of T cells in Graves' hyperthyroidism and ophthalmopathy. The CDR3 regions of TCR beta were amplified from RNA transcripts. First-round RT-PCR targeting the TCR CDR3 was performed with the HTBI primer set. Using its own MiXCR run on the multiplex PCR reads, TCRdb lists one record per CDR3 protein. The data hold approximately 300,000 distinct CDR3 sequences, with roughly a fifth observed a single time. Source material: blood. Receptor source: a man aged 50-59 years with Graves' ophthalmopathy.

This sequence joins TRBV7-3 and TRBJ2-1; 15 bases are shared with TRBD2. The V gene end was trimmed by 2 bases and the J gene end by 0 bases; junction bases not matched to a gene: 8. The CDR3 sequence is 20 residues long. Germline V gives CDR1 SGHTA, CDR2 FQGTGA. CDR3 nucleotides: TGTGCCAGCAGCTTAGGTGGACTAGCGGGAGGGCGGAGCTCCTACAATGAGCAGTTCTTC. It is translated as CASSLGGLAGGRSSYNEQFF.

Many counts were recorded for this clonotype. As DNA, the CDR3 is TGTGCCAGCAGCTTAGTAGACCCCTCGGAGCAGTACTTC. This translates into CASSLVDPSEQYF. J is TRBJ2-7 and V is TRBV7-2, with D hard to call. This CDR3 comprises 13 residues. Germline V gene sequence: CDR1 SGHTA, CDR2 FQGNSA. The ends were cut back, 1 base at V and 7 bases at J, with 11 bases in the middle.

The chain joins TRBV19 to TRBJ2-1; D is possibly TRBD1 (6 bases). The CDR3 has 15 residues. V was trimmed by 5 bases and J by 3 bases, leaving 14 bases between them. Germline CDR1 reads LNHDA; CDR2 reads SQIVND (reference sequence). The CDR3 region is CASSPRTEGYNEQFF. CDR3 DNA: TGTGCCAGTAGTCCGCGGACAGAGGGCTACAATGAGCAGTTCTTC.

The genes are TRBV5-1 and TRBJ2-5; TRBD2 aligns across 12 bases. V was clipped by 3 bases and J by 1 base; unmatched bases: 4. The CDR3 runs to 16 residues. CDR1 is SGHRS and CDR2 is YFSETQ in the germline V gene. As DNA, the CDR3 is TGCGCCAGCAGCTACCCTAGCGGGAGGGGCCAAGAGACCCAGTACTTC. It translates to CASSYPSGRGQETQYF.

The rearrangement joins TRBV5-1 to TRBJ2-3; D not resolved. Germline V gene sequence: CDR1 SGHRS, CDR2 YFSETQ. This CDR3 comprises 13 residues. With 4 bases removed from V and 4 bases from J, the gap between germline ends came to 10 bases. The CDR3 DNA sequence: TGCGCCAGCAGCCTCCCCGGCTCAGATACGCAGTATTTT. It translates to CASSLPGSDTQYF.

This clonotype is a singleton in its sample. The chain is built from TRBV6-2 or TRBV6-3 and TRBJ2-4; no reliable D call. V was cut by 6 bases and J by 1 base, with 7 bases left in between. This CDR3 comprises 13 residues. CDR1 and CDR2 from the germline V gene are MNHEY and SVGEGT. DNA for the CDR3: TGTGCCAGCAGGCCCTATGCCAAAAACATTCAGTACTTC. It yields the protein CASRPYAKNIQYF.

This clonotype has at least ten counts. V and J are TRBV28 and TRBJ1-4, with 9 nucleotides matching TRBD1. The J segment lost 7 bases and the V segment lost 8 bases, leaving 8 bases of the junction unmatched. The CDR3 is 14 amino acids. In germline, CDR1 is MDHEN, CDR2 SYDVKM. The CDR3 DNA follows: TGTGCCAGCTGGGGACAGGGCGGTGGTGAAAAACTGTTTTTT. This gives the protein CASWGQGGGEKLFF.

Regarding this clonotype: Given a much more abundant clone one base away, this may be a read error. V and J are TRBV6-5 and TRBJ1-5; D gene ambiguous. Germline V CDR1 and CDR2: MNHEY, SVGAGI. CDR3 size: 14 residues. CDR3 in amino acids: CTSSYWQNNQPQHF. Written as DNA, the CDR3 is TGTACCAGCAGTTACTGGCAGAACAATCAGCCCCAGCATTTT.

This clonotype was seen ten or more times. In DNA form, the CDR3 reads TGTGCCAGCAGCTCCCACCGGGAGGGCCATGGAGATACGCAGTATTTT. The encoded protein is CASSSHREGHGDTQYF. The chain employs TRBV11-2 and TRBJ2-3; 8 bases map to TRBD2. The junction had 11 bases not matched to a gene; V was cut back by 4 bases and J by 5 bases. The CDR3 is made up of 16 amino acids. Germline V gives CDR1 SGHAT, CDR2 FQNNGV.

This chain links TRBV20-1 with TRBJ2-1; TRBD2 matches at 8 bases. Germline lookup yields CDR1 DFQATT and CDR2 SNEGSKA (reference sequence). The CDR3 is 15 amino acids. Trimming removed 6 bases from V and 5 bases from J; junction bases left unmatched: 12. The CDR3 DNA is TGCAGTGCCCAAGACCCGGCGGGAGGCCACAATGAGCAGTTCTTC. Residues: CSAQDPAGGHNEQFF.

This clonotype was seen many times. The genes are TRBV20-1 and TRBJ2-7, with 10 bases lining up with TRBD2. After removal of 4 bases from V and 6 bases from J, the junction contained 9 bases not matched to a gene. The CDR3 consists of 14 residues. The germline V gene has CDR1 DFQATT and CDR2 SNEGSKA (reference sequence). The CDR3 sequence is CSAMLAGVEAEQYF. CDR3 sequence (DNA): TGCAGTGCTATGCTAGCGGGAGTTGAGGCCGAGCAGTACTTC.

The V gene is TRBV5-1, the J gene TRBJ2-3, with D possibly matching TRBD1 (5 bases). This CDR3 has 15 amino acids. Trimming stripped 2 bases from V and 2 bases from J, with 12 bases between. CDR1 is SGHRS and CDR2 is YFSETQ in the germline V gene. CDR3 nucleotides: TGCGCCAGCAGCTTAGACAGCTCGCCCACAGATACGCAGTATTTT. It translates to CASSLDSSPTDTQYF.

This clonotype was counted at least ten times. The chain couples TRBV11-1 to TRBJ2-7; D is uncertain. Per the germline V gene, CDR1 is SGHAT and CDR2 is FQDESV (reference sequence). The CDR3 sequence is 11 residues long. Trimming left V 5 bases short and J 3 bases short, with 5 bases between. CDR3 sequence: CASSEDYEQYF. For the CDR3, the DNA is TGTGCCAGCAGCGAGGACTACGAGCAGTACTTC.

The CDR3 sequence: CASSRSGPFEPQHF. The CDR3 DNA follows: TGTGCCAGCAGCAGATCAGGACCTTTCGAGCCCCAGCATTTT. The chain joins TRBV12-3 or TRBV12-4 to TRBJ1-5; D is unclear. CDR3 length: 14 residues. Trimming stripped 6 bases from V and 8 bases from J, with 17 bases between.

This clonotype appeared a few times. A much larger clone is a single base away; this may be a read error. This likely comes from a read error, as the CDR3 has no conserved phenylalanine or tryptophan at its end. This chain joins TRBV28 and TRBJ2-7; 9 positions match TRBD2. Per germline, CDR1 MDHEN and CDR2 SYDVKM. J was trimmed by 3 bases and V by 7 bases; bases with no gene match: 13. The CDR3 is 16 amino acids. The CDR3 here is CASTMREGPPHYEQYL. CDR3 nucleotides: TGTGCCAGCACTATGCGGGAGGGCCCCCCCCACTACGAGCAGTACCTC.

The chain carries TRBV20-1 and TRBJ1-5, with 9 bases fitting TRBD1. Trimming removed 6 bases from V and 7 bases from J; junction bases left unmatched: 4. The CDR3 has 12 amino acids. Germline V gene sequence: CDR1 DFQATT, CDR2 SNEGSKA (reference sequence). The CDR3 reads CSARQGGQPQHF. CDR3 DNA: TGCAGTGCCAGACAGGGGGGCCAGCCCCAGCATTTT.

Here the CDR3 reads CASSSQTTGAGELFF. The CDR3 bases are TGTGCCAGCAGCTCCCAGACCACCGGGGCCGGGGAGCTGTTTTTT. The chain recombines TRBV7-3 with TRBJ2-2; maybe TRBD2 (5 bases). Trimming pared 4 bases from V and 6 bases from J, leaving 15 bases between. Germline lookup yields CDR1 SGHTA and CDR2 FQGTGA. The CDR3 contains 15 residues.

The rearrangement links TRBV28 to TRBJ2-2; 10 bases match TRBD2. Losses at the gene ends were 7 bases for V and 7 bases for J; bases not matched to a gene: 6. CDR3 length: 14 amino acids. Germline CDR1 and CDR2: MDHEN and SYDVKM. Written as DNA, the CDR3 is TGTGCCAGCACTAGCGGGAGCAGTGTCGGGGAGCTGTTTTTT. Translated: CASTSGSSVGELFF. The complete variable domain, with remaining parts taken from reference TRBV28 and TRBJ2-2, reads DVKVTQSSRYLVKRTGEKVFLECVQDMDHENMFWYRQDPGLGLRLIYFSYDVKMKEKGDIPEGYSVSREKKERFSLILESASTNQTSMYLCASTSGSSVGELFFGEGSRLTVL.

The gene calls are TRBV3-1 and TRBJ2-2, with TRBD2 matching over 11 bases. Unmatched junction bases numbered 9, after V lost 5 bases and J lost 4 bases. The CDR3 has 17 amino acids. The germline gives CDR1 LGHDT, CDR2 YNNKEL (reference sequence). CDR3 sequence (DNA): TGTGCCAGCAGCTTCTCAGGTGGACTAGCGGGCACCGGGGAGCTGTTTTTT. This translates into CASSFSGGLAGTGELFF.

This chain uses TRBV5-1 with TRBJ2-3; tentative D call: TRBD1 (5 bases). Germline values: CDR1 SGHRS, CDR2 YFSETQ. This CDR3 has 12 amino acids. Trimming took 3 bases from V and 4 from J, leaving 6 bases between them. CDR3 DNA: TGCGCCAGCAGCTCCAGGGCAGATACGCAGTATTTT. Translated: CASSSRADTQYF.

Ten or more counts support this clonotype. This chain links TRBV7-8 with TRBJ2-1; 8 positions match TRBD2. This CDR3 spans 15 amino acids. The trim removed 3 bases at V and 6 bases at J, leaving 7 bases unmatched. Germline CDR1 reads SGHVS; CDR2 reads FQNEAQ. CDR3: CASSFKRGPANEQFF. CDR3 DNA: TGTGCCAGCAGCTTCAAGCGGGGGCCTGCCAATGAGCAGTTCTTC.

The chain recombines TRBV2 with TRBJ2-7; 9 bases match TRBD2. This CDR3 has 14 residues. Germline CDR1 reads SNHLY; CDR2 reads FYNNEI. Trimming removed 6 bases from V and 4 bases from J; junction bases left unmatched: 7. The CDR3 spells CASSDPGLAYEQYF. The DNA of the CDR3 is TGTGCCAGCAGCGATCCGGGACTAGCTTACGAGCAGTACTTC.

The rearrangement uses TRBV10-3 and TRBJ1-1; possible D gene TRBD1, 6 bases. V dropped 6 bases and J dropped 5 bases, with 10 bases sitting between them. The germline gives CDR1 ENHRY, CDR2 SYGVKD. CDR3 length equals 12 residues. The CDR3 loop reads CAISEGGTEAFF. CDR3 nucleotide sequence: TGTGCCATCAGCGAGGGGGGGACTGAAGCTTTCTTT.

This clonotype has at least ten counts. J is TRBJ1-5 and V is TRBV3-1, with D hard to call. Per germline, CDR1 LGHDT and CDR2 YNNKEL (reference sequence). V lost 1 base to trimming and J lost 0 bases, with 10 bases between them. The CDR3 is made up of 16 amino acids. CDR3 nucleotides: TGTGCCAGCAGCCAAGGGGTAACACCTAGCAATCAGCCCCAGCATTTT. Protein product: CASSQGVTPSNQPQHF.

The V call is TRBV11-2, the J call TRBJ1-4, with D possibly TRBD1 on 5 matching bases. Germline V gives CDR1 SGHAT, CDR2 FQNNGV. V was cut by 5 bases and J by 8 bases, with 21 bases left in between. The CDR3 runs to 16 residues. CDR3 sequence reads: CASSPGRAPGGEKLFF. The CDR3 DNA is TGTGCCAGCAGCCCAGGCCGGGCCCCTGGGGGGGAAAAACTGTTTTTT.

The sample holds many counts of this clonotype. V is TRBV20-1 and J is TRBJ1-2, with 10 bases identical to TRBD1. After removal of 0 bases from V and 5 bases from J, the junction contained 6 bases not matched to a gene. CDR3 length: 15 residues. From germline, CDR1 is DFQATT and CDR2 SNEGSKA (reference sequence). The CDR3 coding sequence is TGCAGTGCTAGAGATCCGGACAGGGGGACTTATGGCTACACCTTC. This encodes CSARDPDRGTYGYTF.

The V call is TRBV28, the J call TRBJ2-2; 10 bases match TRBD2. From germline, CDR1 is MDHEN and CDR2 SYDVKM. The CDR3 length is 17 residues. V shed 2 bases and J 3 bases; nucleotides not matched to a gene: 6. The chain's CDR3 is CASSLDRTSGYTGELFF. The CDR3 coding sequence is TGTGCCAGCAGTTTAGATCGGACTAGCGGATACACCGGGGAGCTGTTTTTT.